The TCR beta chain under discussion was sequenced for a study of shared clonotypes between healthy human individuals. Study findings and constraints: It was the few donors that limited the genetic and exposure-history diversity represented. Relative to their counterparts shared across all four donors, non-shared clonotypes exhibited diminished generation probabilities.

CD45RO-negative cells were positively selected for CCR7, leaving out terminally differentiated effector memory CD45RA+ cells. Some clones are missing from TCRdb's copy, which holds only in-frame ones; the method was immunoSEQ multiplex PCR. The repertoire holds about 600,000 clones, roughly 98% seen once, with approximately 0.33% in the top ten. V lost 7 bases and J 4 bases, leaving 9 bases between the germline ends. The CDR3 is made up of 12 amino acids. Germline V gene lookup returns CDR1 MNHEY and CDR2 SMNVEV (reference sequence). Note on this clone: Its antigen is unknown.

The chain joins TRBV27 to TRBJ2-3; perhaps D is TRBD1 or TRBD2 (5 bases each). Sample: naive CD8+ T cells sorted from blood. The sequence came from a man aged 30 to 39 in good health. CDR3 loop: CASTGTADTQYF. The DNA of the CDR3 is TGTGCCAGCACCGGGACCGCAGATACGCAGTATTTT.